The entry below describes one T cell receptor beta chain. Its target is not known. This sample is part of a study of cytomegalovirus exposure and HLA in healthy donors. Findings of the study overall: Per a prior analysis, the majority of TCR beta V segments were productive roughly 90% or roughly 30% of the time.

The CDR3 has 14 amino acids. V lost 3 bases to trimming and J lost 5 bases; unmatched junction nucleotides: 4. CDR1 GTSNPN and CDR2 SVGIG come from the germline V gene (reference sequence). Amplification used 60 Vbeta primers and 13 Jbeta primers. Only in-frame clones appear in the TCRdb table, and some are missing; sequencing was by immunoSEQ multiplex PCR. The data show some 150,000 clones, approximately 80% seen once. J is TRBJ2-1 and V is TRBV30; the match to TRBD1 covers 10 bases. The receptor was isolated from a man between 45 and 60 years old in good health and CMV-seronegative. The sample was PBMCs. In DNA, the CDR3 is TGTGCCTGGAGCCGGGACAGGGGACACAATGAGCAGTTCTTC. Translation: CAWSRDRGHNEQFF.